This record looks at one T cell receptor (beta chain) sequence and its context. Its antigen is unidentified. The germline gene is not matched at one end of the junction; a read error may be the cause. This specimen belongs to a study of cytomegalovirus exposure and HLA in healthy donors. Points from the study as a whole: V- and J-gene trimming in TCR beta was tied to a missense DCLRE1C variant by an analysis performed later. With further analysis later on, most CMV-associated TCR beta chains appeared HLA-restricted. Most TCR sequences showed up rarely, but some public TCRs showed up in many donors.

The study sampled nominally healthy donors, though unrecorded immune exposures were likely. This PCR relied on a set of 60 Vbeta primers and 13 Jbeta primers. Assay used: immunoSEQ multiplex PCR; TCRdb lists only in-frame clones, some missing. Here the sample spans over 200,000 clones, around 73% being singletons. The receptor was isolated from a male donor in good health and CMV-seronegative. The sequencing input was PBMCs.

The CDR3 is CSAGEREGHF. The CDR3, as DNA: TGCAGTGCTGGGGAGCGGGAGGGCCACTTC. The V and J genes are TRBV20-1 and TRBJ2-7; 10 bases align to TRBD2. In germline, CDR1 is DFQATT, CDR2 SNEGSKA (reference sequence). CDR3 size: 10 residues.